Sequencing of this T cell receptor beta chain was carried out in a study of blood T cell repertoires in COVID-19. The wider study: Samples taken during acute and convalescent COVID-19 were collected in the United States, Italy and Spain. T cells, B-cell-depleted T cells, or PBMCs supplied cDNA or gDNA.

In the original workflow: Nucleated cell number was recorded as an estimate derived from reference gene primer amplification. The table came from immunoSEQ multiplex PCR; TCRdb's copy has only in-frame clones and leaves some out. Clone size and V and J calls were adopted from that table, with D and trimming inferred from the DNA. Of under 350,000 clones in the sample, roughly 90% are singletons; the top ten hold about 4.6%. The origin of this receptor is a man aged 40-49 years with acute or convalescent COVID-19. The specimen sequenced was peripheral blood.

Here the CDR3 DNA reads TGTGCCAGTCGCGACTGGAGCAGGAACACTGAAGCTTTCTTT. It specifies CASRDWSRNTEAFF. V is TRBV19 and J is TRBJ1-1, with D hard to call. Germline V gene data show CDR1 as LNHDA and CDR2 as SQIVND (reference sequence). The CDR3 is 14 amino acids. Trimming removed 8 bases at V and 1 base at J, with 14 bases between.